This T cell receptor beta chain came from a study of cytomegalovirus exposure and HLA in healthy donors. Study conclusions and caveats: Among CMV-associated TCR beta chains, most appeared HLA-restricted in a later analysis. Earlier analysis looked at TCR beta V segments, and most were productive about 87% or about 30% of the time.

With regard to this clone: Antigen unknown.

In the PCR, 60 Vbeta and 13 Jbeta primers were used. Clones were sequenced by immunoSEQ multiplex PCR, and TCRdb holds only the in-frame ones, with some missing. The sample contains about 140,000 clones, 65% to 80% of which appear only once. The source material was PBMCs. The clonotype was recovered from a woman between 50 and 59 years old in good health and CMV-seropositive.

CDR3 in amino acids: CASSFVFTEAFF. The CDR3 nucleotides read TGTGCCAGCAGCTTTGTCTTCACTGAAGCTTTCTTT. The genes are TRBV11-2 and TRBJ1-1; D unresolved. V was clipped by 3 bases and J by 4 bases, with 6 bases between them. Germline V gives CDR1 SGHAT, CDR2 FQNNGV. The CDR3 has 12 amino acids. Supplemented by reference TRBV11-2 and TRBJ1-1, the full variable domain reads EAGVAQSPRYKIIEKRQSVAFWCNPISGHATLYWYQQILGQGPKLLIQFQNNGVVDDSQLPKDRFSAERLKGVDSTLKIQPAKLEDSAVYLCASSFVFTEAFFGQGTRLTVV.